This T cell receptor beta chain was identified in a study of blood T cell repertoires in COVID-19. Turning to the study itself: Spain, Italy and the United States supplied samples that represented acute and convalescent COVID-19. T cells, B-cell-depleted T cells, or PBMCs supplied cDNA or gDNA.

How the authors handled the data: Estimated nucleated cell counts came from reference gene primer amplification. Using immunoSEQ multiplex PCR, the repertoire was profiled, and TCRdb retains in-frame clones only, with some absent. V and J calls and clone size are copied from that table; D and trimming were computed from the DNA. The repertoire holds over 60,000 clones, with about nine tenths as singletons. Only a few counts were recorded for this clone. The receptor comes from a man aged 65-85 years with active or convalescent COVID-19. Input material: peripheral blood.

CDR3 sequence (DNA): TGTGCCAGCAGTCCCCGGGACAGGGATGACAATGAGCAGTTCTTC. It encodes CASSPRDRDDNEQFF. The chain links TRBV28 to TRBJ2-1; 9 bases fit TRBD1. This CDR3 has 15 residues. J lost 5 bases, V lost 5 bases, and 7 bases had no gene match. CDR1 and CDR2 (germline): MDHEN, SYDVKM.